These T cell receptor beta chains were read from a single sample in a study of T cell repertoires in cytomegalovirus infection. MiXCR was run by TCRdb on the reads, yielding one entry per CDR3 protein. The table shows 310,000 or so distinct CDR3 sequences, with 15% to 20% occurring only once. Material for sequencing was PBMCs. Receptors originate from a human donor in good health (CMV status not recorded). Some clones in this sample may be carry-over from other donors' samples. Each CDR3 is given with its conserved first and last residue. A D gene is named only where the DNA matches it firmly. For some rows the clone size is stated as once, few or many, or as a class when expanded; others skip it.

>few|TRBV7-9|TRBD1|TRBJ2-2
TGTGCCAGCAGACGCGGACAGGGGGCTGGTACCGGGGAGCTGTTTTTT
CASRRGQGAGTGELFF
>few|TRBV11-2|NA|TRBJ2-7
TGTGCCAGCAGCTTAGGATGGGGTAGCTACGAGCAGTACTTC
CASSLGWGSYEQYF
>NA|TRBV20-1|NA|TRBJ2-3
TGCAGTGCTAGAGACGACTTAGATACGCAGTATTTT
CSARDDLDTQYF
>many|TRBV6-4|NA|TRBJ2-1
TGTGCCAGCAGTGAAACGGGGGCCTCCTACAATGAGCAGTTCTTC
CASSETGASYNEQFF
>NA|TRBV9|TRBD2|TRBJ2-2
TGTGCCAGCAGCGTAGGGTCTAGCGGGGGGGCCGACACCGGGGAGCTGTTTTTT
CASSVGSSGGADTGELFF
>NA|TRBV4-2|TRBD1|TRBJ1-2
TGTGCCAGCAGCCATTTGGACAGGAACTATGGCTACACCTTC
CASSHLDRNYGYTF
>many|TRBV12-3/TRBV12-4|NA|TRBJ1-1
TGTGCCAGCAGTTTTGAATCCGTTGGCACTGAAGCTTTCTTT
CASSFESVGTEAFF
>NA|TRBV28|NA|TRBJ1-2
TGTGCCAGCAGTTCAACGGGGGAACGGTATGGCTACACCTTC
CASSSTGERYGYTF
>many|TRBV4-3|NA|TRBJ1-5
TGCGCCAGCAGCCAAGATTATGGGGGAACTCAGCCCCAGCATTTT
CASSQDYGGTQPQHF
>NA|TRBV3-1|NA|TRBJ1-1
TGTGCCAGCAGCCAAGATCGCGGCCCCGTGTTGCACGCTGAAGCTTTCTTT
CASSQDRGPVLHAEAFF
>NA|TRBV27|TRBD1|TRBJ1-6
TGTGCCAGCAGGAGGGGGCAGGGGTATAATTCACCCCTCCACTTT
CASRRGQGYNSPLHF
>NA|TRBV12-3/TRBV12-4|NA|TRBJ2-7
TGTTCCAGCAGTATCGCCTACGAGCAGTACTTC
CSSSIAYEQYF
>NA|TRBV2|NA|TRBJ2-3
TGTGCCAGTGGTTCAAATACAAACAAAGATACGCAGTATTTT
CASGSNTNKDTQYF
>many|TRBV7-2|NA|TRBJ1-1
TGTGCCAGCAGCCTAGGACTCCTGACCGGAGCTGAAGCTTTCTTT
CASSLGLLTGAEAFF
>NA|TRBV20-1|NA|TRBJ2-7
TGCTGTGCTAGGGGGGTTGGGTTTTGGGAGCAGTACTTC
CCARGVGFWEQYF
>few|TRBV28|NA|TRBJ1-1
TGTGCCAGCACTCGCGGCAGTACAGGAAACACTGAAGCTTTCTTT
CASTRGSTGNTEAFF
>NA|TRBV28|TRBD1|TRBJ1-1
TGTGCCAGCAGAACCCTCGACAGGGGCACTGAAGCTTTCTTT
CASRTLDRGTEAFF
>few|TRBV6-5|NA|TRBJ1-5
TGTGCCAGCAGGGGGGACGGCAATCAGCCCCAGCATTTT
CASRGDGNQPQHF
>many|TRBV7-2|NA|TRBJ1-4
TGTGCCAGCAGCCTGGCCGGGGGGCGGCGTGAAAAACTGTTTTTT
CASSLAGGRREKLFF
>many|TRBV6-1|TRBD1|TRBJ1-5
TGTGCCAGCAGTGAAGATATGGGGACAGGGCATCAGCCCCAGCATTTT
CASSEDMGTGHQPQHF
>NA|TRBV29-1|NA|TRBJ2-6
TGCAGCGCAACAGGGACTGGGGCCAACGTCCTGACTTTC
CSATGTGANVLTF
>NA|TRBV25-1|NA|TRBJ1-2
TGTGCCAGCAGTGGCGGAACGATCTATGGCTACACCTTC
CASSGGTIYGYTF
>few|TRBV25-1|NA|TRBJ1-1
TGTGCCAGCAGTGAGGTAGGGGACCACACTGAAGCTTTCTTT
CASSEVGDHTEAFF
>many|TRBV2|NA|TRBJ1-1
TGTGCCAGCAGTTGGGGCCAGCTAAACACTGAAGCTTTCTTT
CASSWGQLNTEAFF
>many|TRBV7-2|NA|TRBJ1-5
TGTGCCAGCAGCTGGACAGATAATCAGCCCCAGCATTTT
CASSWTDNQPQHF
>many|TRBV2|TRBD1|TRBJ1-5
TGTGCCAGCACCCTCCCCGGACAGGGTAGGGCTCAGCCCCAGCATTTT
CASTLPGQGRAQPQHF
>many|TRBV12-3/TRBV12-4|TRBD1|TRBJ2-2
TGTGCCAGCAGACGCTCTTACAGGGGCGGCACCGGGGAGCTGTTTTTT
CASRRSYRGGTGELFF
>few|TRBV20-1|NA|TRBJ1-5
TGCAGTGCTAGTGGGGAGGCAGGAAGCTTAAATCAGCCCCAGCATTTT
CSASGEAGSLNQPQHF
>NA|TRBV19|NA|TRBJ2-3
TGTGCCAGTAGTTTATTGCCGGGACATCGCACAGATACGCAGTATTTT
CASSLLPGHRTDTQYF
>NA|TRBV4-3|TRBD1|TRBJ2-3
TGCGCCAGCAGCCAAGGGGGACAGGGGGCCTCCGGGTGGACGCAGTATTTT
CASSQGGQGASGWTQYF
>NA|TRBV4-2|NA|TRBJ2-3
TGTGCCAGCAGCCAAGATACGGGGGCCCGCGGGGATACGCAGTATTTT
CASSQDTGARGDTQYF
>NA|TRBV2|TRBD2|TRBJ2-7
TGTGCCAGCAGGGGGGGGTCGGGCGCCTACGAGCAGTACTTC
CASRGGSGAYEQYF
>NA|TRBV11-1|TRBD1|TRBJ2-2
TGTGCCAGCAGCTTCACTTCCCCCGGGACAGGGTACACCGGGGAGCTGTTTTTT
CASSFTSPGTGYTGELFF
>NA|TRBV28|NA|TRBJ1-4
TGTGCCAGCAGTTTAAAAGGGGTTCGGGCAACTAATGAAAAACTGTTTTTT
CASSLKGVRATNEKLFF
>many|TRBV7-8|NA|TRBJ2-3
TGTGCCAGCAGCTTCGCTCTCACAGATACGCAGTATTTT
CASSFALTDTQYF
>few|TRBV12-3/TRBV12-4|NA|TRBJ1-1
TGTGCCAGCAGTGGGGGGGCTCTATTCGGCGCTGAAGCTTTCTTT
CASSGGALFGAEAFF
>many|TRBV7-2|NA|TRBJ1-6
TGTGCCAGCAGCTTATTCGAGGGGGGTATGGATTCACCCCTCCACTTT
CASSLFEGGMDSPLHF
>NA|TRBV5-1|TRBD2|TRBJ2-7
TGCGCCAGCAGCCCGCGGACTAGGAATCCCGAGCAGTACTTC
CASSPRTRNPEQYF
>few|TRBV19|NA|TRBJ1-1
TGTGCCAGTACGGGCGGGGCGACGAACACTGAAGCTTTCTTT
CASTGGATNTEAFF
>NA|TRBV18|TRBD1|TRBJ1-6
TGTGCCAGCTCGGGACAGGGGAGTAATTCACCCCTCCACTTT
CASSGQGSNSPLHF
>many|TRBV7-2|TRBD2|TRBJ2-7
TGTGCCAGCAGCACCCAGCGGGGGGTCGCCTACGAGCAGTACTTC
CASSTQRGVAYEQYF
>NA|TRBV6-2/TRBV6-3|NA|TRBJ1-5
TGTGCCAGCAGTTACGGGGTCCTGAGCAATCAGCCCCAGCATTTT
CASSYGVLSNQPQHF
>NA|TRBV27|NA|TRBJ1-4
TGTGCCAGCAGTACCCGACAGTATAATGAAAAACTGTTTTTT
CASSTRQYNEKLFF
>NA|TRBV6-6|NA|TRBJ1-2
TGTGCCACTAAAACGACAGGACGTCGTGGCTACACCTTC
CATKTTGRRGYTF
>few|TRBV12-3/TRBV12-4|NA|TRBJ1-3
TGTGCCAGCAGCCCGGGGTCGACTCTTGGAAACACCATATATTTT
CASSPGSTLGNTIYF
>few|TRBV27|NA|TRBJ2-7
TGTGCCAGCAGTTTCTGGGCCATCATAGGAAGATACGAGCAGTACTTC
CASSFWAIIGRYEQYF
>many|TRBV7-2|NA|TRBJ2-1
TGTGCCAGCAGCCGCGCGTCAGCTAAGATCGGCAATGAGCAGTTCTTC
CASSRASAKIGNEQFF
>few|TRBV18|TRBD1|TRBJ1-1
TGTGCCAGCTCCACGACAGGGGATAGCACTGAAGCTTTCTTT
CASSTTGDSTEAFF
>NA|TRBV7-6|TRBD2|TRBJ2-1
TGTGCTAGCAGCTTAATGTCAGGGAGGGGTGAGCAGTTCTTC
CASSLMSGRGEQFF
>few|TRBV2|NA|TRBJ2-1
TGTGCCAGCAGTGAATTTATTCTGGGACAAGTAACCTCCTTCACCTACAATGAGCAGTTCTTC
CASSEFILGQVTSFTYNEQFF
>many|TRBV5-1|TRBD1|TRBJ1-1
TGCGCCAGCAGCCAGACAGGGGTCAGTGGCACTGAAGCTTTCTTT
CASSQTGVSGTEAFF
>NA|TRBV5-1|NA|TRBJ2-3
TGCGCCAGCAGCTTGGGAATAGTAACAGATACGCAGTATTTT
CASSLGIVTDTQYF
>NA|TRBV11-2|TRBD1|TRBJ1-2
TGTGCCAGCAGCTTCGCCGGGACAGGGAAGTTAGGCTACACCTTC
CASSFAGTGKLGYTF
>few|TRBV29-1|NA|TRBJ2-1
TGCAGCGTTGAAGGGGAAGGTAGGGGAATGTGGTACAATGAGCAGTTCTTC
CSVEGEGRGMWYNEQFF